Listed below are T cell receptor beta chains from one sample, sequenced in a study. TCRdb reanalysed the multiplex PCR reads using MiXCR and keeps one entry per CDR3 protein. The sample includes some 960 distinct CDR3 sequences, approximately 5.6% seen only once; the top ten take under 9.5%. Sequencing used naive CD4+ T cells sorted from blood. The receptor set was obtained from a female donor with breast cancer. Both conserved end residues are part of each CDR3. Fields, in order: CDR3 DNA, CDR3 protein, V gene, D gene, clone size, J gene. The D gene is left open where the match is weak. Size values are once, few and many counts, or a class for expanded clones, and some rows have none.

TGTGCCAGCAGTTCCCCAAGCAGGGGTGCCTATGGCTACACCTTC | CASSSPSRGAYGYTF | TRBV12-3/TRBV12-4 | . | large | TRBJ1-2
TGTGCCAGCAGTCATGACTCCTATCTAGGCTATGGCTACACCTTC | CASSHDSYLGYGYTF | TRBV12-3/TRBV12-4 | . | many | TRBJ1-2
TGTGCCAGCAGAAGGTCCAGGCAGCCCTATGGCTACACCTTC | CASRRSRQPYGYTF | TRBV12-3/TRBV12-4 | . | many | TRBJ1-2
TGTGCCAGCAGTTTCGGACTTCTTGGCTACACCTTC | CASSFGLLGYTF | TRBV12-3/TRBV12-4 | . | medium-sized | TRBJ1-2
TGTGCCAGCAGTTTAGGAGGGGACGGTGGCTACACCTTC | CASSLGGDGGYTF | TRBV12-3/TRBV12-4 | . | medium-sized | TRBJ1-2
TGTGCCAGCAGTGAGGACAGGGGATCGGATGGCTACACCTTC | CASSEDRGSDGYTF | TRBV12-3/TRBV12-4 | TRBD1 | large | TRBJ1-2
TGTGCCAGCAGACTTCAGGGAGGAGGCTACACCTTC | CASRLQGGGYTF | TRBV12-3/TRBV12-4 | . | medium-sized | TRBJ1-2
TGTGCCAGCAGTTTACTGATAAACTATGGCTACACCTTC | CASSLLINYGYTF | TRBV12-3/TRBV12-4 | . | large | TRBJ1-2
TGTGCCAGCAGCTACGCCCGACTGGGTGGCTATGGCTACACCTTC | CASSYARLGGYGYTF | TRBV12-3/TRBV12-4 | . | medium-sized | TRBJ1-2
TGTGCCAGCAGTCAACTCAGGGTTACTAACTATGGCTACACCTTC | CASSQLRVTNYGYTF | TRBV12-3/TRBV12-4 | . | many | TRBJ1-2
TGTGCCAGCAGATTTAGCTCGTCACAGGGGTACACCTTC | CASRFSSSQGYTF | TRBV12-3/TRBV12-4 | TRBD1 | . | TRBJ1-2
TGTGCCAGCAGTTTCGCGGGATCGGACTATGGCTACACCTTC | CASSFAGSDYGYTF | TRBV12-3/TRBV12-4 | . | medium-sized | TRBJ1-2
TGTGCCAGCAGTTCGCAGGGGACCCACTATGGCTACACCTTC | CASSSQGTHYGYTF | TRBV12-3/TRBV12-4 | . | many | TRBJ1-2
TGTGCCAGCAGTTTTCGGGTAGGGGCTTATGGCTACACCTTC | CASSFRVGAYGYTF | TRBV12-3/TRBV12-4 | . | medium-sized | TRBJ1-2
TGTGCCAGCAGTTCGGGACAACGGTTCTATGGCTACACCTTC | CASSSGQRFYGYTF | TRBV12-3/TRBV12-4 | . | large | TRBJ1-2
TGTGCCAGCAGTCCCCGGGTTGTCTATGGCTACACCTTC | CASSPRVVYGYTF | TRBV12-3/TRBV12-4 | . | medium-sized | TRBJ1-2
TGTGCCAGCAGTCTGGGACAGCAATATGGCTACACCTTC | CASSLGQQYGYTF | TRBV12-3/TRBV12-4 | TRBD1 | large | TRBJ1-2
TGTGCCAGCAGTCCCACATCGGGACCTAACTATGGCTACACCTTC | CASSPTSGPNYGYTF | TRBV12-3/TRBV12-4 | . | medium-sized | TRBJ1-2
TGTGCCAGCAGTTCGGACAAGAGGGCCTATGGCTACACCTTC | CASSSDKRAYGYTF | TRBV12-3/TRBV12-4 | . | many | TRBJ1-2
TGTGCCAGCAGTTTAGAGGGCAGGGTGTCTGGCGGCTACACCTTC | CASSLEGRVSGGYTF | TRBV12-3/TRBV12-4 | . | medium-sized | TRBJ1-2
TGTGCCAGCAGTTTAATGGGACAGGGGATATCTTTCTTC | CASSLMGQGISFF | TRBV12-3/TRBV12-4 | TRBD1 | large | TRBJ1-2
TGTGCCAGCAGTTTGAGGAGGGTAGGAGGCTATGGCTACACCTTC | CASSLRRVGGYGYTF | TRBV12-3/TRBV12-4 | . | medium-sized | TRBJ1-2
TGTGCCAGCAGTTTAAATCGAAGGGCGGATGGCTACACCTTC | CASSLNRRADGYTF | TRBV12-3/TRBV12-4 | . | medium-sized | TRBJ1-2
TGTGCCAGCAGTTTACAAGCTGAGTATGGCTACACCTTC | CASSLQAEYGYTF | TRBV12-3/TRBV12-4 | . | medium-sized | TRBJ1-2
TGTGCCACCCAGGGAGCCCATTCAGGCTACACCTTC | CATQGAHSGYTF | TRBV12-3/TRBV12-4 | . | large | TRBJ1-2
TGTGCCAGCAAGGCCCCGGGACAGAACTATGGCTACACCTTC | CASKAPGQNYGYTF | TRBV12-3/TRBV12-4 | TRBD1 | large | TRBJ1-2
TGTGCCAGCCACCAGGGACAGCGTGGCTATGGCTACACCTTC | CASHQGQRGYGYTF | TRBV12-3/TRBV12-4 | TRBD1 | . | TRBJ1-2
TGTGCCAGCAGTGACAGGGTTCTAGGGAGCTACACCTTC | CASSDRVLGSYTF | TRBV12-3/TRBV12-4 | TRBD1 | medium-sized | TRBJ1-2
TGTGCCAGCAGTTTGGGACAGGGCTCCTATGGCTACACCTTC | CASSLGQGSYGYTF | TRBV12-3/TRBV12-4 | TRBD1 | large | TRBJ1-2
TGTGCCAGCAGTTTCAACAGAAACTATGGCTACACCTTC | CASSFNRNYGYTF | TRBV12-3/TRBV12-4 | . | medium-sized | TRBJ1-2
TGTGCCAGCAGTTTAATCCCAGAAGTTAACTATGGCTACACCTTC | CASSLIPEVNYGYTF | TRBV12-3/TRBV12-4 | . | medium-sized | TRBJ1-2
TGTGCCAGCAGTTTAACCACAGGGTCTAACTATGGCTACACCTTC | CASSLTTGSNYGYTF | TRBV12-3/TRBV12-4 | . | medium-sized | TRBJ1-2
TGTGCCACCACCCTCCCTCAGCCTAACTATGGCTACACCTTC | CATTLPQPNYGYTF | TRBV12-3/TRBV12-4 | . | medium-sized | TRBJ1-2
TGTGCCAGCAGTTACAGCAGAGCGGGAGGCTACACCTTC | CASSYSRAGGYTF | TRBV12-3/TRBV12-4 | . | large | TRBJ1-2
TGTGCCAGCAGTTTCGGAGGGTATGGCTACACCTTC | CASSFGGYGYTF | TRBV12-3/TRBV12-4 | . | large | TRBJ1-2
TGTGCCAGCAGTTTGAAGATATATGGCTACACCTTC | CASSLKIYGYTF | TRBV12-3/TRBV12-4 | . | medium-sized | TRBJ1-2